Included here is one TCR beta chain sequence, with context. The antigen is undetermined. The data are from a study of T cells in Graves' hyperthyroidism and ophthalmopathy. Germline V gene sequence: CDR1 SEHNR, CDR2 FQNEAQ (reference sequence). The V segment lost 5 bases and the J segment 8 bases; nucleotides outside the gene matches: 8. The length of the CDR3 is 14 residues. Fresh peripheral blood, roughly 10 ml, was the source of the PBMCs. Study results and caveats: The model forecast ophthalmopathy, anticipating it by a median approximately 7 months before onset.

RNA transcripts were the template for amplifying TCR beta CDR3 regions. During a first-round RT-PCR of the TCR CDR3, the HTBI primer set was used. TCRdb analysed the multiplex PCR reads with MiXCR anew, one entry per CDR3 protein. The sample yields roughly 600,000 distinct CDR3 sequences, 14% seen once. The receptor was isolated from a woman aged 45-59 years with Graves' ophthalmopathy. This chain links TRBV7-9 with TRBJ1-3, with 8 bases aligning to TRBD1. Sequenced sample: blood. The CDR3: CASSPDRGVDTIYF. For the CDR3, the DNA is TGTGCCAGCAGCCCCGACAGGGGAGTAGACACCATATATTTT.